These 7 T cell receptor beta chains were all obtained from the same sample, sequenced in a study of blood T cell repertoires in COVID-19. TCRdb keeps only in-frame clones here, not all; method: immunoSEQ multiplex PCR. The sample yields some 670,000 clones, approximately 90% seen once. The sequencing input was peripheral blood. The receptors here all came from a woman under 30 with acute or convalescent COVID-19.

This chain joins TRBV6-2 or TRBV6-3 and TRBJ2-7, with TRBD1 identical over 9 bases. The V and J ends lost 4 bases and 5 bases, in that order; junction bases with no gene match: 6. The CDR3 runs to 14 residues. Germline CDR1 and CDR2: MNHEY and SVGEGT. The CDR3 bases are TGTGCCAGCAGTTGGGACAGGGAAGTCCACGAGCAGTACTTC. Its protein product is CASSWDREVHEQYF.

The chain has TRBV10-1 and TRBJ1-2; the D is unclear. This CDR3 is built from 10 residues. Trimming took 7 bases from V and 10 from J, leaving 10 bases between them. Germline values: CDR1 WNHNN, CDR2 SYGVQD (reference sequence). The chain's CDR3 is CASNGVFYTF. Written as DNA, the CDR3 is TGCGCCAGCAACGGGGTTTTCTACACCTTC.

The genes are TRBV15 and TRBJ2-3; TRBD2 matches 7 bases. CDR3 length equals 15 residues. CDR1 is LNHNV and CDR2 is YYDKDF in the germline V gene (reference sequence). J lost 4 bases, V lost 3 bases, and 7 bases had no gene match. The CDR3 DNA reads as TGTGCCACCAGCAGGGGAGGGCGAGTGCCAGATACGCAGTATTTT. Residues: CATSRGGRVPDTQYF.

The chain has TRBV5-4 and TRBJ2-2; 8 nucleotides match TRBD2. CDR1 and CDR2 from the germline V gene are SGHNT and YYREEE (reference sequence). J gave up 5 bases and V 2 bases, and 2 bases lay outside the gene matches. The CDR3 length is 14 residues. The CDR3 DNA reads as TGTGCCAGCAGCTTCCGGGGGGGGACCGGGGAGCTGTTTTTT. It translates to CASSFRGGTGELFF.

The chain joins TRBV27 to TRBJ2-7; 8 nucleotides match TRBD1. The CDR3 is made up of 15 amino acids. The germline V gene encodes CDR1 MNHEY and CDR2 SMNVEV (reference sequence). Trimming removed 5 bases from V and 5 bases from J; junction bases left unmatched: 11. CDR3 bases: TGTGCCAGCAGTCTCTGGACAGGGATCCTGCACGAGCAGTACTTC. This codes for CASSLWTGILHEQYF.

The chain joins TRBV11-3 to TRBJ2-7, with D possibly being TRBD1 (6 bases). V was shortened by 5 bases and J by 3 bases, with 14 bases between the two germline ends. This CDR3 is built from 14 residues. Germline-derived CDR1 and CDR2 are SGHNT and YENEEA. This CDR3 is CASSPGGRDYEQYF. The CDR3, as DNA: TGTGCCAGCAGCCCTGGGGGCAGGGACTACGAGCAGTACTTC.

The table lists this clone with a few counts. The rearrangement uses TRBV6-4 and TRBJ2-1; maybe TRBD1 (5 bases). The CDR3 contains 15 residues. V dropped 2 bases and J dropped 4 bases, with 12 bases sitting between them. CDR1 MRHNA and CDR2 SNTAGT come from the germline V gene. The CDR3 nucleotides read TGTGCCAGCAGTGACGGATCAGGGAAGTACAATGAGCAGTTCTTC. Translation: CASSDGSGKYNEQFF.